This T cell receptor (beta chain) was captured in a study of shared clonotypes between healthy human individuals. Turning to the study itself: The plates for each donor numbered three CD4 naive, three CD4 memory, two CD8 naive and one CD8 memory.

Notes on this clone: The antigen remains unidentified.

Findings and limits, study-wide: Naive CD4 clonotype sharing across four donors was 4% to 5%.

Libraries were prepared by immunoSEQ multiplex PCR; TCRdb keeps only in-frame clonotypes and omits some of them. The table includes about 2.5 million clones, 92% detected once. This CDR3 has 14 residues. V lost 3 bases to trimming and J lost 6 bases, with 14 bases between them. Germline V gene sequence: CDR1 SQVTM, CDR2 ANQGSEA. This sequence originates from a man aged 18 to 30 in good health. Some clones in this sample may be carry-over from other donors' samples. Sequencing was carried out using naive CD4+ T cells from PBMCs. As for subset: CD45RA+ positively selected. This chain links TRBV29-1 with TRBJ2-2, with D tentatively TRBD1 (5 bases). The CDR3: CSVDRQKGSGELFF. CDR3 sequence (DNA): TGCAGCGTTGATAGACAGAAAGGGTCCGGGGAGCTGTTTTTT.